Below, one TCR beta chain is given with its context. The antigen is unknown. This entry is derived from a study of post-analysis software for immune sequencing data. Study-wide findings and caveats: In patients, TRBV5-6, TRBV5-1 and TRBV20-1 belonged to roughly 5 TRBV segments found more frequently than in controls. When compared against controls, multiple sclerosis patients showed significantly lower normalized Chao1 diversity.

The CDR3 runs to 17 residues. The ends lost 0 bases at V and 4 bases at J; junction bases unmatched: 11. Germline CDR1 and CDR2: SGHVS and FQNEAQ. Incorporated into the TCR beta cDNA libraries were unique molecular identifiers, which served to reduce PCR and sequencing biases. TCRdb reprocessed the PCR reads with MiXCR, giving one entry per CDR3 protein. The table shows approximately 350,000 distinct CDR3 sequences, with around 33% occurring only once. The material sequenced was blood. This chain links TRBV7-8 with TRBJ2-7, with TRBD1 matching over 8 bases. The source is a girl aged 5-17 years with multiple sclerosis. CDR3 protein: CASSLAAAGGTGYEQYF. The CDR3 DNA reads as TGTGCCAGCAGCTTAGCCGCGGCAGGGGGCACGGGGTACGAGCAGTACTTC.